Below, 16 T cell receptor beta chains from the same sample are listed, as sequenced in a study of blood T cell repertoires in COVID-19. Here immunoSEQ multiplex PCR was the method, and the copy in TCRdb shows in-frame clones only, minus some. The table lists about 100,000 clones, approximately 91% of them singletons. Sequencing input: peripheral blood. The receptor source for this set is a man aged 50-60 years with active COVID-19.

This sequence joins TRBV7-9 and TRBJ2-3; unclear D gene. The CDR3 loop spans 12 amino acids. The V gene's germline CDR1 is SEHNR and CDR2 FQNEAQ (reference sequence). V gave up 5 bases and J gave up 2 bases, with 5 bases separating them. CDR3 sequence (DNA): TGTGCCAGCAGCCCCTACACAGATACGCAGTATTTT. Protein sequence: CASSPYTDTQYF.

The gene calls are TRBV11-2 and TRBJ2-1, with 7 positions matching TRBD1. The CDR3 sequence is 15 residues long. Per the germline V gene, CDR1 is SGHAT and CDR2 is FQNNGV. J gave up 3 bases and V 3 bases, and 5 bases lay outside the gene matches. The DNA for the CDR3 is TGTGCCAGCAGCTTCCGGGACAGCGTCTACAATGAGCAGTTCTTC. This gives the protein CASSFRDSVYNEQFF.

This clone was recorded once. This sequence joins TRBV14 and TRBJ1-6; D is perhaps TRBD1 (5 bases). The V gene lost 0 bases and the J gene lost 7 bases, with 10 bases spanning the gap. The CDR3 is 15 residues long. Germline V gives CDR1 SGHDN, CDR2 FVKESK. This CDR3 is CASSQEGQGNSPLHF. The CDR3 DNA reads TGTGCCAGCAGCCAAGAGGGGCAGGGAAATTCACCCCTCCACTTT.

The chain combines TRBV5-6 with TRBJ1-4; 7 bases align to TRBD1. CDR3 length: 16 residues. The trim removed 3 bases at V and 4 bases at J, leaving 9 bases unmatched. The germline gives CDR1 SGHDT, CDR2 YYEEEE. CDR3 DNA sequence: TGTGCCAGCAGCTCCCCGGGGACAGTGGGTAATGAAAAACTGTTTTTT. Amino acid sequence: CASSSPGTVGNEKLFF. Together with reference TRBV5-6 and TRBJ1-4, the CDR3 gives the full variable domain: DAGVTQSPTHLIKTRGQQVTLRCSPKSGHDTVSWYQQALGQGPQFIFQYYEEEERQRGNFPDRFSGHQFPNYSSELNVNALLLGDSALYLCASSSPGTVGNEKLFFGSGTQLSVL.

The rearrangement joins TRBV6-6 to TRBJ1-2; 10 nucleotides match TRBD1. CDR1 MNHNY and CDR2 SVGAGI come from the germline V gene (reference sequence). This CDR3 contains 16 residues. The trim removed 6 bases at V and 0 bases at J, leaving 7 bases unmatched. The CDR3: CASRTPGTGANYGYTF. The CDR3, as DNA: TGTGCCAGCAGAACGCCCGGGACAGGGGCTAACTATGGCTACACCTTC.

CDR3 sequence (DNA): TGTGCCAGCTCACTACATCCCAGGGGTCCTAATGAAAAACTGTTTTTT. Its translation: CASSLHPRGPNEKLFF. V is TRBV18 and J is TRBJ1-4; D might be TRBD1 (6 bases). The germline V gene encodes CDR1 KGHSH and CDR2 LQKENI. Trimming pared 4 bases from V and 3 bases from J, leaving 15 bases between. CDR3 length equals 16 residues.

The chain couples TRBV19 to TRBJ1-2; maybe TRBD1 (5 bases). The CDR3 extends over 14 amino acids. Trimming shortened V by 0 bases and J by 4 bases, and 9 bases separated the two germline ends. Germline CDR1 and CDR2: LNHDA and SQIVND (reference sequence). This CDR3 reads CASSIDGQGYGYTF. CDR3 bases: TGTGCCAGTAGTATAGATGGCCAGGGCTATGGCTACACCTTC.

This clone was seen a handful of times. The chain recombines TRBV6-6 with TRBJ1-1; the match to TRBD1 covers 9 bases. The CDR3 length is 13 residues. The ends lost 7 bases at V and 5 bases at J; junction bases unmatched: 5. The germline gives CDR1 MNHNY, CDR2 SVGAGI (reference sequence). CDR3 DNA sequence: TGTGCCAGCAAGAGGGACAGGGCGACTGAAGCTTTCTTT. As protein: CASKRDRATEAFF.

The chain is built from TRBV27 and TRBJ1-3; 8 bases are shared with TRBD1. Germline CDR1 is MNHEY and CDR2 is SMNVEV (reference sequence). The trim removed 5 bases at V and 4 bases at J, leaving 7 bases unmatched. The CDR3 loop spans 15 amino acids. This chain's CDR3 is CASSAQGAHGNTIYF. CDR3 sequence (DNA): TGTGCCAGCAGTGCCCAGGGGGCGCACGGAAACACCATATATTTT.

The rearrangement links TRBV10-2 to TRBJ1-2; the D gene is possibly TRBD1 (5 bases). Trimming shortened V by 7 bases and J by 6 bases, and 18 bases separated the two germline ends. The CDR3 loop spans 14 amino acids. Germline CDR1 and CDR2: WSHSY and SAAADI. CDR3 bases: TGCGCCAGCACTCTTTCCGGGGGGGGTGATGGCTACACCTTC. Translated, it gives CASTLSGGGDGYTF.

This CDR3 is CASRPGQGDTDTQYF. CDR3 sequence (DNA): TGTGCCAGCAGGCCGGGACAGGGAGACACAGATACGCAGTATTTT. V and J are TRBV9 and TRBJ2-3, with 9 bases identical to TRBD1. Germline V CDR1 and CDR2: SGDLS, YYNGEE. The V segment lost 5 bases and the J segment 2 bases; nucleotides outside the gene matches: 6. This CDR3 spans 15 amino acids.

The rearrangement joins TRBV6-6 to TRBJ2-4, with a possible D match to TRBD1 (6 bases). Between the trimmed V and J ends, which lost 0 bases and 8 bases, there was a span of 11 bases. CDR1 MNHNY and CDR2 SVGAGI come from the germline V gene (reference sequence). The CDR3 spans 14 residues. CDR3 region: CASSYSAGVDIQYF. CDR3 nucleotide sequence: TGTGCCAGCAGTTACTCGGCAGGGGTAGACATTCAGTACTTC.

The rearrangement uses TRBV5-8 and TRBJ1-4; 8 bases match TRBD1. Germline CDR1 is SGHTS and CDR2 is YDEGEE. CDR3 length: 18 residues. V gave up 4 bases and J gave up 0 bases; unmatched junction bases: 11. The CDR3 protein is CASSAGTGLSPTNEKLFF. The CDR3 nucleotides are TGTGCCAGCAGCGCCGGGACAGGTTTATCGCCAACTAATGAAAAACTGTTTTTT.

V gene TRBV29-1 combines with J gene TRBJ1-1; D gene uncertain. The V gene's germline CDR1 is SQVTM and CDR2 ANQGSEA. This CDR3 contains 15 residues. V was trimmed by 1 base and J by 3 bases, leaving 15 bases between them. The CDR3 loop reads CSVEVSGGFYTEAFF. CDR3 coding DNA: TGCAGCGTTGAAGTTTCGGGAGGCTTTTACACTGAAGCTTTCTTT.

This rearrangement joins TRBV27 to TRBJ1-6; weak D call: TRBD1 (6 bases). V was cut by 6 bases and J by 10 bases, with 16 bases left in between. The CDR3 has 14 residues. CDR1 is MNHEY, CDR2 SMNVEV, per germline (reference sequence). The CDR3 coding sequence is TGTGCCAGCAGCTCCCAAGGGGGAAACTCACCCCTCCACTTT. This gives the protein CASSSQGGNSPLHF.

The table lists this clone with a few counts. The chain has TRBV11-1 and TRBJ1-3, with a weak D call TRBD1 (6 bases). V lost 5 bases and J lost 2, with 16 bases in between. Germline CDR1 and CDR2: SGHAT and FQDESV (reference sequence). The CDR3 totals 16 residues. CDR3 coding DNA: TGTGCCAGCAGCGACGGGGCAGGGGTCACTGGAAACACCATATATTTT. Its translation: CASSDGAGVTGNTIYF.